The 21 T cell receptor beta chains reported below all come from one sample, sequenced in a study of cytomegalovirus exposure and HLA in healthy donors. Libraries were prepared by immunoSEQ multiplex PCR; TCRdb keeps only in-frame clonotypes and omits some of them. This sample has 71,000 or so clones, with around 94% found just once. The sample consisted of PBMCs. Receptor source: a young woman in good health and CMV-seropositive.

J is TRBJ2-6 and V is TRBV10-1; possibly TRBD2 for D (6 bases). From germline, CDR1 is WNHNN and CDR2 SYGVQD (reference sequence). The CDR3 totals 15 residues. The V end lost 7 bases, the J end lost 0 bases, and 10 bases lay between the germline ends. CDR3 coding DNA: TGCGCCAGCATGTGGCGGGGCTCTGGGGCCAACGTCCTGACTTTC. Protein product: CASMWRGSGANVLTF.

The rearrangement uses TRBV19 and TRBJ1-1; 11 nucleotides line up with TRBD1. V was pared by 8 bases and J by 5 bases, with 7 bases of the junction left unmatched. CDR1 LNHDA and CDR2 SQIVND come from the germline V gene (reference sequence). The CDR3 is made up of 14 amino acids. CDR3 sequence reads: CASYRDRGRTEAFF. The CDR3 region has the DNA TGTGCCAGTTACCGGGACAGGGGGAGGACTGAAGCTTTCTTT.

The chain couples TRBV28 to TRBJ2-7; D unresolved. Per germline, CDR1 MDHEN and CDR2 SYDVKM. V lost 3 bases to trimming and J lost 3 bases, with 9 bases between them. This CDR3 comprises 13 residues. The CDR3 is CASSFTAVYEQYF. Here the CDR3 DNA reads TGTGCCAGCAGTTTCACGGCGGTCTACGAGCAGTACTTC.

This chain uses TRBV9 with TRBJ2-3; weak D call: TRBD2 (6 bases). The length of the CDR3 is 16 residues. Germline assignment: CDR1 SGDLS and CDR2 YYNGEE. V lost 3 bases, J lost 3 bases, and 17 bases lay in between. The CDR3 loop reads CASSASSELVTDTQYF. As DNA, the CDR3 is TGTGCCAGCAGCGCCTCTAGCGAACTCGTAACAGATACGCAGTATTTT. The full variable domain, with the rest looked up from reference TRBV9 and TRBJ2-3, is DSGVTQTPKHLITATGQRVTLRCSPRSGDLSVYWYQQSLDQGLQFLIQYYNGEERAKGNILERFSAQQFPDLHSELNLSSLELGDSALYFCASSASSELVTDTQYFGPGTRLTVL.

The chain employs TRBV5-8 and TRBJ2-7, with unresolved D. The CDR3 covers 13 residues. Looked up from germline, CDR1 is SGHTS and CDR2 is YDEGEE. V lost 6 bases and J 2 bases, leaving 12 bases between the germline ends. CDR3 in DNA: TGTGCCAGCATTCGTCGGGTCCCCTACGAGCAGTACTTC. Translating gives CASIRRVPYEQYF.

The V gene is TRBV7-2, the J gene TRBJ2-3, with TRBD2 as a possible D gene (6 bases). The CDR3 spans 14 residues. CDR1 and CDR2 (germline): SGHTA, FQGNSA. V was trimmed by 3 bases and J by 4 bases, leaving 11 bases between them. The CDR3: CASSFGGVADTQYF. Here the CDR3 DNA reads TGTGCCAGCAGCTTCGGCGGGGTGGCAGATACGCAGTATTTT.

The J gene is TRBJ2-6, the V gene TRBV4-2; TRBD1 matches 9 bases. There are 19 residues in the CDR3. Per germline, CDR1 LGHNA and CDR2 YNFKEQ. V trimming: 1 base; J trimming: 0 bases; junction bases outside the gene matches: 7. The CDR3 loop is CASSQGRTGAISGANVLTF. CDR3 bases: TGTGCCAGCAGCCAAGGTCGGACAGGGGCCATCTCTGGGGCCAACGTCCTGACTTTC.

The DNA for the CDR3 is TGTGCCAGCAGCTTAGGGGCAGGGAAATTTAACACCATATATTTT. Translated: CASSLGAGKFNTIYF. This rearrangement joins TRBV11-2 to TRBJ1-3, with D possibly TRBD1 on 5 matching bases. With 1 base removed from V and 7 bases from J, the gap between germline ends came to 14 bases. The germline V gene encodes CDR1 SGHAT and CDR2 FQNNGV. The CDR3 is 15 residues long.

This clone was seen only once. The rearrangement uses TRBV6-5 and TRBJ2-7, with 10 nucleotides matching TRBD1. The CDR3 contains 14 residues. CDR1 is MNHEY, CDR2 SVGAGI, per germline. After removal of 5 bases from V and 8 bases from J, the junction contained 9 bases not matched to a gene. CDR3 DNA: TGTGCCAGCAGTCCGGGACAGGGGTTCAGGCAGCAGTACTTC. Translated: CASSPGQGFRQQYF.

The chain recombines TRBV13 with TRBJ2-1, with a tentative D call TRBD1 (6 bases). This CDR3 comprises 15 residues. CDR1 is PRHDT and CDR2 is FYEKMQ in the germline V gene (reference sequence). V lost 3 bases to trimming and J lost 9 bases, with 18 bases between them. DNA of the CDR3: TGTGCCAGCAGCTTCATACCAGGGGTCGAGGTTGAGCAGTTCTTC. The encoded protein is CASSFIPGVEVEQFF.

The CDR3 region is CASSPTTSGGANVLTF. The CDR3 DNA sequence: TGTGCCAGCAGCCCCACTACTAGCGGGGGAGCTAACGTCCTGACTTTC. V and J are TRBV5-6 and TRBJ2-6; 11 bases are shared with TRBD2. CDR3 length: 16 residues. Looked up from germline, CDR1 is SGHDT and CDR2 is YYEEEE. Unmatched junction bases numbered 10, after V lost 4 bases and J lost 10 bases. The variable domain in full, with the rest retrieved from reference TRBV5-6 and TRBJ2-6, is DAGVTQSPTHLIKTRGQQVTLRCSPKSGHDTVSWYQQALGQGPQFIFQYYEEEERQRGNFPDRFSGHQFPNYSSELNVNALLLGDSALYLCASSPTTSGGANVLTFGAGSRLTVL.

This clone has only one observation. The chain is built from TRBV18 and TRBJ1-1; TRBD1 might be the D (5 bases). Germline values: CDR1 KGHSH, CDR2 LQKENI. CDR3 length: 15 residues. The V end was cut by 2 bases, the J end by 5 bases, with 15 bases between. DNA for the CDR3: TGTGCCAGCTCACCAAGTGCCCAGGGTGAGACTGAAGCTTTCTTT. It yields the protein CASSPSAQGETEAFF.

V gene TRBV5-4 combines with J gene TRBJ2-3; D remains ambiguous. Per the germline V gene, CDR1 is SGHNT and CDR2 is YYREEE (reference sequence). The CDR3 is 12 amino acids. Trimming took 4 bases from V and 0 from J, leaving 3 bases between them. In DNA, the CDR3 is TGTGCCAGCAGCCTAAGCACAGATACGCAGTATTTT. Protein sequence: CASSLSTDTQYF.

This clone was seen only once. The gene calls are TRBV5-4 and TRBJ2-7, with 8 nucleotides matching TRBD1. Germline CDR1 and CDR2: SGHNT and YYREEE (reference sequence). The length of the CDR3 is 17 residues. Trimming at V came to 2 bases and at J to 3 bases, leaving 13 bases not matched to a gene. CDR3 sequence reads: CASSFGGPGQGFYEQYF. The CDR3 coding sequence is TGTGCCAGCAGCTTTGGAGGGCCCGGACAGGGTTTCTACGAGCAGTACTTC.

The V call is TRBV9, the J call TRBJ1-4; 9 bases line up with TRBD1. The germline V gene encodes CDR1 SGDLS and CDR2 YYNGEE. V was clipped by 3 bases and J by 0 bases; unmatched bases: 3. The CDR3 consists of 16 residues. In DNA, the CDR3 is TGTGCCAGCAGCGCGAGACAGGGGGCAACTAATGAAAAACTGTTTTTT. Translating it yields CASSARQGATNEKLFF.

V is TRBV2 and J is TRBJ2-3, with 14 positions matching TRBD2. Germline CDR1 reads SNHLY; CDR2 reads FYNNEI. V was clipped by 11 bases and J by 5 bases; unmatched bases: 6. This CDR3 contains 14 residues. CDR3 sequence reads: CARQGLAGEDTQYF. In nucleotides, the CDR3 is TGTGCCCGGCAGGGACTAGCGGGAGAAGATACGCAGTATTTT.

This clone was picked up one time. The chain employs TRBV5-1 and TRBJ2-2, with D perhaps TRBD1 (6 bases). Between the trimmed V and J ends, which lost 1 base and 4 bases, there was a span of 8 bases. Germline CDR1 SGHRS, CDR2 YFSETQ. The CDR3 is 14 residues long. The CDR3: CASSLPDSTGELFF. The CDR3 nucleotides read TGCGCCAGCAGCTTGCCGGACAGCACCGGGGAGCTGTTTTTT.

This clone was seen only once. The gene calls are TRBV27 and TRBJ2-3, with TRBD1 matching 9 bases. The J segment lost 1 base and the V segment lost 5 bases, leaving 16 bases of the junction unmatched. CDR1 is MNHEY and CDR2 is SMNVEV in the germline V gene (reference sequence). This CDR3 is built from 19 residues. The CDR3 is CASSPLPPGQGDGTDTQYF. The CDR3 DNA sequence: TGTGCCAGCAGTCCTCTCCCCCCGGGACAGGGAGATGGCACAGATACGCAGTATTTT.

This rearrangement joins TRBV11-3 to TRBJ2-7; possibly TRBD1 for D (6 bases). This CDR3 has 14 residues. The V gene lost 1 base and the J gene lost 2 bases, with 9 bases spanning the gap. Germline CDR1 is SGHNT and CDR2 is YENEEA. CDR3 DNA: TGTGCCAGCAGCTTAGGTGGGACAACCTACGAGCAGTACTTC. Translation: CASSLGGTTYEQYF.

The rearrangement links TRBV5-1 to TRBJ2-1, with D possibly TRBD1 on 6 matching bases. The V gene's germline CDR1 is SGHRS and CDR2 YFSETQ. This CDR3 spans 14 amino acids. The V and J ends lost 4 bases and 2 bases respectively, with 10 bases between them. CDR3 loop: CASSPHRAYNEQFF. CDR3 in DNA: TGCGCCAGCAGCCCCCACAGGGCCTACAATGAGCAGTTCTTC.

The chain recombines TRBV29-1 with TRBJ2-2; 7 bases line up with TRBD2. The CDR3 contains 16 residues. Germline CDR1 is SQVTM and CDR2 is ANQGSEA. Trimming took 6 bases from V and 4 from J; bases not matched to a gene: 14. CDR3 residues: CSVTDLGGGFTGELFF. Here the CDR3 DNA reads TGCAGCGTCACGGACCTCGGCGGGGGATTCACCGGGGAGCTGTTTTTT.